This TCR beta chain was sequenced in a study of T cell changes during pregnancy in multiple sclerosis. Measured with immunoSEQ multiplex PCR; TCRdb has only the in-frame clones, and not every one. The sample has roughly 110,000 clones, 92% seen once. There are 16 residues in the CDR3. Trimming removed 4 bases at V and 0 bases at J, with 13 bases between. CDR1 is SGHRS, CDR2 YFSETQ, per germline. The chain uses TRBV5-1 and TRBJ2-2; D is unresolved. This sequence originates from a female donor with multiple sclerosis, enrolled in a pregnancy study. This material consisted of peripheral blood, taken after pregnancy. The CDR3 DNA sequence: TGCGCCAGCAGCGCGATCCAGGTCTCGAACACCGGGGAGCTGTTTTTT. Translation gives CASSAIQVSNTGELFF.